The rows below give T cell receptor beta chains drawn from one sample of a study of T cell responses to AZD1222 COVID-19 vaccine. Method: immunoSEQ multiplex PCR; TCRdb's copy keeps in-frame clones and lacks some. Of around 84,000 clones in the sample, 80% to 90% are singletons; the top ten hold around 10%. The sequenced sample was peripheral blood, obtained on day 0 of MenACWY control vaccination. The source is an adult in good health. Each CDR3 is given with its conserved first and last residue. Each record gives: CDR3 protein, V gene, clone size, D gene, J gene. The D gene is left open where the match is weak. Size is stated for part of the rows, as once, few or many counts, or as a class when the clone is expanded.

CASSAGTGPYGYTF | TRBV7-2 | once | TRBD1 | TRBJ1-2
CATSRDPTGRNEQFF | TRBV15 | - | - | TRBJ2-1
CASSLDLGGEAFF | TRBV11-3 | - | - | TRBJ1-1
CASSSERGPSYEQYF | TRBV7-2 | - | TRBD2 | TRBJ2-7
CASSSESKPQHF | TRBV12-3/TRBV12-4 | - | - | TRBJ1-5
CASRPDRGRYTEAFF | TRBV5-4 | - | TRBD1 | TRBJ1-1
CASSKAQTGGASGANVLTF | TRBV21-1 | - | - | TRBJ2-6
CASSDYTTNYGYTF | TRBV6-1 | - | - | TRBJ1-2
CASSSGTDYGYTF | TRBV5-4 | once | - | TRBJ1-2
CAWSDAARGATGYTF | TRBV30 | - | - | TRBJ1-2
CASSWPGQGGGQPQHF | TRBV6-6 | - | TRBD1 | TRBJ1-5
CASSQDLSQRGPNSALHF | TRBV3-1/TRBV3-2 | - | - | TRBJ1-6
CASTKMEGNDQFF | TRBV11-1 | - | - | TRBJ2-1
CASIGRTGGEQPQHF | TRBV28 | - | TRBD1 | TRBJ1-5
CASSEGGTGELFF | TRBV2 | - | - | TRBJ2-2
CASSLPWGETQYF | TRBV7-2 | - | - | TRBJ2-5
CATSDGTVNEQFF | TRBV24-1 | - | TRBD1 | TRBJ2-1
CASSTQRGDRAKDTQYF | TRBV9 | once | TRBD1 | TRBJ2-3
CASSVGQGGEKLFF | TRBV9 | once | TRBD1 | TRBJ1-4
CASSMEDWREAFF | TRBV19 | - | - | TRBJ1-1
CASSYVYSPLHF | TRBV6-5 | - | - | TRBJ1-6